These T cell receptor beta chains were read from a single sample in a study of spatial heterogeneity in lung cancer. MiXCR, applied by TCRdb to the 5' RACE reads, yields one record per CDR3 protein. The data show 6,000 to 8,000 distinct CDR3 sequences, around 7% seen once. The material sequenced was lung tumor tissue, taken at surgery. All receptors derive from a male donor with early-stage non-small cell lung cancer. Each CDR3 is given with its conserved first and last residue. The D gene is left open where the match is weak. Clone size is given for some rows only: seen once, a few or many times, or a class if the clone is expanded.

TRBJ1-1,NA,TRBV30,NA,CAWIWGNTEAFF,TGTGCCTGGATATGGGGGAACACTGAAGCTTTCTTT
TRBJ2-3,medium-sized,TRBV7-6,NA,CASSSGGTDTQYF,TGTGCCAGCAGCTCAGGGGGGACAGATACGCAGTATTTT
TRBJ2-2,many,TRBV6-1,NA,CASSSSTGAGTGELFF,TGTGCCAGCAGTTCCTCCACGGGAGCCGGGACCGGGGAGCTGTTTTTT
TRBJ2-7,many,TRBV21-1,NA,CASTGRVCEQYF,TGTGCCAGCACAGGGAGGGTTTGTGAGCAGTACTTC
TRBJ2-5,many,TRBV5-6,NA,CASRDVVGGETQYF,TGTGCCAGCAGAGACGTTGTCGGGGGAGAGACCCAGTACTTC
TRBJ2-3,medium-sized,TRBV5-1,NA,CASSLEAGSQSTQYF,TGCGCCAGCAGCTTGGAGGCAGGGAGCCAGTCGACGCAGTATTTT
TRBJ2-1,medium-sized,TRBV6-1,TRBD2,CASSEKAGGPNEQFF,TGTGCCAGCAGTGAAAAAGCGGGGGGGCCGAATGAGCAGTTCTTC
TRBJ2-3,many,TRBV18,TRBD2,CASSPRYGIAGDTDTQYF,TGTGCCAGCTCACCACGGTATGGTATAGCGGGAGACACAGATACGCAGTATTTT
TRBJ2-3,many,TRBV9,TRBD2,CASTTSGGGTDTQYF,TGTGCCAGCACAACTAGCGGGGGAGGCACAGATACGCAGTATTTT
TRBJ2-3,many,TRBV4-1,NA,CASSQDGAGGTDTQYF,TGCGCCAGCAGCCAAGACGGGGCAGGGGGCACAGATACGCAGTATTTT
TRBJ2-3,many,TRBV29-1,TRBD2,CSVGESSGGSTDTQYF,TGCAGCGTTGGGGAGTCTAGCGGGGGAAGCACAGATACGCAGTATTTT
TRBJ2-1,medium-sized,TRBV13,NA,CASSRGRGNEQFF,TGTGCCAGCAGCCGGGGTCGGGGGAATGAGCAGTTCTTC
TRBJ1-4,many,TRBV30,TRBD1,CAWGTGFEKLFF,TGTGCCTGGGGGACAGGGTTCGAAAAACTGTTTTTT
TRBJ1-2,medium-sized,TRBV19,NA,CASSINRGQTYGYTF,TGTGCCAGTAGTATAAATCGAGGACAGACCTATGGCTACACCTTC
TRBJ1-4,many,TRBV19,NA,CASTTLDTRNEKLFF,TGTGCCAGTACCACCCTGGACACAAGGAATGAAAAACTGTTTTTT
TRBJ2-7,few,TRBV13,TRBD2,CASSLKGTSYEQYF,TGTGCCAGCAGCCTAAAAGGGACTAGCTACGAGCAGTACTTC
TRBJ2-1,medium-sized,TRBV20-1,NA,CSASPGTTSYNEQFF,TGCAGTGCTTCCCCTGGGACAACCTCCTACAATGAGCAGTTCTTC
TRBJ1-5,many,TRBV2,NA,CASKESWEPQHF,TGTGCCAGCAAAGAGAGTTGGGAGCCCCAGCATTTT
TRBJ2-1,NA,TRBV11-2,NA,CASSQGIGIYNEQFF,TGTGCCAGCAGCCAAGGGATCGGGATTTACAATGAGCAGTTCTTC
TRBJ2-1,many,TRBV5-6,TRBD1,CASSLAGGNYNEQFF,TGTGCCAGCAGCTTGGCAGGGGGAAACTACAATGAGCAGTTCTTC
TRBJ1-2,many,TRBV6-5,TRBD1,CASSRDRDGYGYTF,TGTGCCAGCAGCCGAGACAGGGACGGCTATGGCTACACCTTC
TRBJ1-3,medium-sized,TRBV28,NA,CASSSPGYSGNTIYF,TGTGCCAGCAGTTCTCCGGGGTACTCTGGAAACACCATATATTTT
TRBJ1-3,medium-sized,TRBV18,NA,CASSQATLGNTIYF,TGTGCCAGCTCACAGGCCACTTTAGGAAACACCATATATTTT
TRBJ1-1,many,TRBV6-2/TRBV6-3,TRBD1,CASSRLRQGSDTEAFF,TGTGCCAGCAGTCGCCTAAGACAGGGATCAGACACTGAAGCTTTCTTT
TRBJ2-7,medium-sized,TRBV5-1,NA,CASSLSSGGNYEQYF,TGCGCCAGCAGCTTATCCTCGGGGGGCAATTACGAGCAGTACTTC
TRBJ2-2,many,TRBV19,NA,CASNGMTGELFF,TGTGCCAGTAACGGGATGACCGGGGAGCTGTTTTTT
TRBJ1-6,many,TRBV6-5,NA,CASRPRTYGSSYNSPLHF,TGTGCCAGCAGACCCCGGACATACGGGAGCTCCTATAATTCACCCCTCCACTTT